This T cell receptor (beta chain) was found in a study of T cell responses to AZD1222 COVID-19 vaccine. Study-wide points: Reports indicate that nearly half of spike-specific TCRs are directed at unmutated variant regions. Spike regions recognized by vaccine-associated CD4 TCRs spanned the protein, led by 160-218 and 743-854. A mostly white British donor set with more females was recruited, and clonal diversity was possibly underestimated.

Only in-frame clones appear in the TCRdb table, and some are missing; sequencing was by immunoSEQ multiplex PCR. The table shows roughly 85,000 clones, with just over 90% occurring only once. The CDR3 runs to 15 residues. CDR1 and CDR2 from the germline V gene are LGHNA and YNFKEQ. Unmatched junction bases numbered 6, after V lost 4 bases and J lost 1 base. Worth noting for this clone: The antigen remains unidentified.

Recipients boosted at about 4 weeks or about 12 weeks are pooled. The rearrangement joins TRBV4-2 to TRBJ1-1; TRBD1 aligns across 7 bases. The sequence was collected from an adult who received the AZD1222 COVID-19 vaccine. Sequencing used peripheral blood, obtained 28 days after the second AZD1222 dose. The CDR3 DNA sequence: TGTGCCAGCAGCCGGGGACAGTTTGGGAACACTGAAGCTTTCTTT. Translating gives CASSRGQFGNTEAFF.